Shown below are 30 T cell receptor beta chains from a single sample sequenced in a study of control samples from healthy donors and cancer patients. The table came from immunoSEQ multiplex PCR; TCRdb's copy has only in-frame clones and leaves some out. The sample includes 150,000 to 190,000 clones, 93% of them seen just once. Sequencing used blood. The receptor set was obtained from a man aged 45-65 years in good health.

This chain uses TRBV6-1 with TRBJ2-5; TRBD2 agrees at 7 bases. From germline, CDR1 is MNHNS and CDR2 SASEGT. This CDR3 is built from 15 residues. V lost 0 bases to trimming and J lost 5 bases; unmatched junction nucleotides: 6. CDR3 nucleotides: TGTGCCAGCAGTGAAGCTTGGGGGGGGATGGAGACCCAGTACTTC. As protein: CASSEAWGGMETQYF.

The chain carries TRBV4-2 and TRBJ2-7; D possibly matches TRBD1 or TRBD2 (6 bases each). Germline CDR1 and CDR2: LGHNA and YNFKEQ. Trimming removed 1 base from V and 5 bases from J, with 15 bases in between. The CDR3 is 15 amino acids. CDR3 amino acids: CASSQGGTRGHEQYF. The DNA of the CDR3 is TGTGCCAGCAGCCAAGGAGGGACACGGGGGCACGAGCAGTACTTC.

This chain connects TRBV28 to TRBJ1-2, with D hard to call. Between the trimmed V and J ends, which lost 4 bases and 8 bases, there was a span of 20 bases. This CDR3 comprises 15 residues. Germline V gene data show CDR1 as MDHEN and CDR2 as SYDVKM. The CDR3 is CASSSPPSTPGGYTF. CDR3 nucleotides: TGTGCCAGCAGTTCACCCCCATCAACCCCCGGAGGCTACACCTTC.

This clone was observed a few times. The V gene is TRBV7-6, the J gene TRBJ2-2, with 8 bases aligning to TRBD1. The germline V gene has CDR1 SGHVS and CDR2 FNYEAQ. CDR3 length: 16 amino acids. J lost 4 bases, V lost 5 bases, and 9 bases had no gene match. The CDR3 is CASSPSDRVGTGELFF. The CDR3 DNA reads TGTGCCAGCAGCCCGTCGGACAGGGTCGGCACCGGGGAGCTGTTTTTT.

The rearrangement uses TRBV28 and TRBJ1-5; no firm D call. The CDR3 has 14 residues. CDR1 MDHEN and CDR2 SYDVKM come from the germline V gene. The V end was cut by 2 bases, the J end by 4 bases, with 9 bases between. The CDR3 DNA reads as TGTGCCAGCAGTTTAGAGGCGCGGAATCAGCCCCAGCATTTT. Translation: CASSLEARNQPQHF.

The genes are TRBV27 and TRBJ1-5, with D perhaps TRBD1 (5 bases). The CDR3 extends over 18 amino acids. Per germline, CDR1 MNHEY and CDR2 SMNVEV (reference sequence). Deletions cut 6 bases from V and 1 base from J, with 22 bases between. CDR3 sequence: CASSSSSNLGASNQPQHF. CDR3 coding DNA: TGTGCCAGCAGCTCCTCCAGCAATTTAGGGGCCAGCAATCAGCCCCAGCATTTT.

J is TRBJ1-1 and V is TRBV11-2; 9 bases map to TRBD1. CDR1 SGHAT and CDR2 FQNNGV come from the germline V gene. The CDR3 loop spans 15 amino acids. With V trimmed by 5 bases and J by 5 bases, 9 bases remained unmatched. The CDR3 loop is CASSEVQGAGTEAFF. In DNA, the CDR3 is TGTGCCAGCAGCGAAGTACAGGGGGCGGGAACTGAAGCTTTCTTT.

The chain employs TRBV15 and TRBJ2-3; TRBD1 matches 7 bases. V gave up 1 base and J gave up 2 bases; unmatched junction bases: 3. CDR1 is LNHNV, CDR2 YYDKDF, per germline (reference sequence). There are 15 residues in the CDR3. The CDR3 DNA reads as TGTGCCACCAGCAGAGGTGACAGGGCCACAGATACGCAGTATTTT. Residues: CATSRGDRATDTQYF.

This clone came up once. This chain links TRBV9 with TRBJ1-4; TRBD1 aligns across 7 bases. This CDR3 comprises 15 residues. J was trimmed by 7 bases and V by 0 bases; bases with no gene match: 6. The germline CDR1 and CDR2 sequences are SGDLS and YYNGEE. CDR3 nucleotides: TGTGCCAGCAGCGTAGAGAGGGGGCGCGGTGAAAAACTGTTTTTT. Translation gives CASSVERGRGEKLFF.

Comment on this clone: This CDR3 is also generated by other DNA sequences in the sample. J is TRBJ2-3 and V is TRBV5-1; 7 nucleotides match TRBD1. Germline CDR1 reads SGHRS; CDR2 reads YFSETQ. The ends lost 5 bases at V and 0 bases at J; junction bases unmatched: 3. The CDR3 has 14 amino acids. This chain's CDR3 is CASSPGQSTDTQYF. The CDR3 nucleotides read TGCGCCAGCAGTCCGGGACAGAGCACAGATACGCAGTATTTT.

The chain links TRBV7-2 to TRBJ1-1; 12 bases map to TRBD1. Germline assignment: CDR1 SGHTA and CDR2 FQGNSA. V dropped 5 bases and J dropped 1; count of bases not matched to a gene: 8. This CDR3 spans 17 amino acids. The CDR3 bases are TGTGCCAGCAGCCAAGGGACAGGGGGCAGACGGAACACTGAAGCTTTCTTT. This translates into CASSQGTGGRRNTEAFF.

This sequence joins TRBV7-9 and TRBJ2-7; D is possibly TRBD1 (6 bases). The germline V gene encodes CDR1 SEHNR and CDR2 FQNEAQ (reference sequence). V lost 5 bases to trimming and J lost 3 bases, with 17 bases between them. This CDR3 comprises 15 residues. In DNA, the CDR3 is TGTGCCAGCAGCGCCCGACAGGCTCGCGGCTACGAGCAGTACTTC. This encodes CASSARQARGYEQYF.

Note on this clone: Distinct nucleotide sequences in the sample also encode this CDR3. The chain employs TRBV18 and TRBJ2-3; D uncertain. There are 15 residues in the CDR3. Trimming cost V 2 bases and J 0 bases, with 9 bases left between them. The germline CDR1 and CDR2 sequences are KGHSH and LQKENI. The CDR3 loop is CASSPTGSSTDTQYF. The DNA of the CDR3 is TGTGCCAGCTCACCAACGGGTAGTAGCACAGATACGCAGTATTTT. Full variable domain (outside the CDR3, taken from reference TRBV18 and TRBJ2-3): NAGVMQNPRHLVRRRGQEARLRCSPMKGHSHVYWYRQLPEEGLKFMVYLQKENIIDESGMPKERFSAEFPKEGPSILRIQQVVRGDSAAYFCASSPTGSSTDTQYFGPGTRLTVL.

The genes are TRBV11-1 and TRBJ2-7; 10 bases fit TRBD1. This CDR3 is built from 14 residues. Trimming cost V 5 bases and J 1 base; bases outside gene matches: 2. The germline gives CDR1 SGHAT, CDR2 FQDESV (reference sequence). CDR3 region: CASSRTGGSYEQYF. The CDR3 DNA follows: TGTGCCAGCAGCCGGACAGGGGGGTCCTACGAGCAGTACTTC.

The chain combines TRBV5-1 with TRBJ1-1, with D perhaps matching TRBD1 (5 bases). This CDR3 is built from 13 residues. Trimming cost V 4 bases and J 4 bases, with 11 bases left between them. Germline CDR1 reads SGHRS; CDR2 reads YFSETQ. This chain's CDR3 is CASSGQGGTEAFF. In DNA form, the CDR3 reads TGCGCCAGCAGCGGGCAGGGCGGCACTGAAGCTTTCTTT. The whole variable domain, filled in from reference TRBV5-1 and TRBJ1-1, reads KAGVTQTPRYLIKTRGQQVTLSCSPISGHRSVSWYQQTPGQGLQFLFEYFSETQRNKGNFPGRFSGRQFSNSRSEMNVSTLELGDSALYLCASSGQGGTEAFFGQGTRLTVV.

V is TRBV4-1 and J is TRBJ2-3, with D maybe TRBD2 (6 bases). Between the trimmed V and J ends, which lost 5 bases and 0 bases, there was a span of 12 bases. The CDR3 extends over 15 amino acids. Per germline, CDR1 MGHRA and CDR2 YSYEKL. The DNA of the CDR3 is TGCGCCAGCAGCGCAAGTGGGACTAGCACAGATACGCAGTATTTT. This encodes CASSASGTSTDTQYF.

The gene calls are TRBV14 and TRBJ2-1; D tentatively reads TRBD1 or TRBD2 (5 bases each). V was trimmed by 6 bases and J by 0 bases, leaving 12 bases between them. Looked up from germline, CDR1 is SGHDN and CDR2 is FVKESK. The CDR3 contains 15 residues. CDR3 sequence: CASSGDRSSYNEQFF. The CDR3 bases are TGTGCCAGCAGTGGGGACCGGAGCTCCTACAATGAGCAGTTCTTC.

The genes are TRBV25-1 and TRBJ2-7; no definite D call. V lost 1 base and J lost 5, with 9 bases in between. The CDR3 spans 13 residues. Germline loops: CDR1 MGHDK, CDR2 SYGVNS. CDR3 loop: CASSEWANDEQYF. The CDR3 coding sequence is TGTGCCAGCAGTGAATGGGCTAACGACGAGCAGTACTTC.

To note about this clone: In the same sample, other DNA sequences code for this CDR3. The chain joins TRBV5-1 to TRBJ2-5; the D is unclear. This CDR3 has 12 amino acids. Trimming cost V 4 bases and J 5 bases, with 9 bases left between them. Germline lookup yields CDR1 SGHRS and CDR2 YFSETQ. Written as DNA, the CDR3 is TGCGCCAGCAGCCCGGAAGGGGAGACCCAGTACTTC. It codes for CASSPEGETQYF.

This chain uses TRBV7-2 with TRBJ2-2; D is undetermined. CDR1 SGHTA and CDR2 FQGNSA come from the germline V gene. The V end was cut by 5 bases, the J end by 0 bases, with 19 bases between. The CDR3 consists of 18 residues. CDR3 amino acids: CASSQVVARSPNTGELFF. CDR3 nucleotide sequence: TGTGCCAGCAGCCAAGTGGTAGCTAGAAGCCCGAACACCGGGGAGCTGTTTTTT.

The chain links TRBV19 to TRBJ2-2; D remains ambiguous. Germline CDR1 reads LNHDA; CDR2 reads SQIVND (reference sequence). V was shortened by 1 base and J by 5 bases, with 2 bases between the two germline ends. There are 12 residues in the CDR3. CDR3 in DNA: TGTGCCAGTAGTATAGGGACCGGGGAGCTGTTTTTT. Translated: CASSIGTGELFF.

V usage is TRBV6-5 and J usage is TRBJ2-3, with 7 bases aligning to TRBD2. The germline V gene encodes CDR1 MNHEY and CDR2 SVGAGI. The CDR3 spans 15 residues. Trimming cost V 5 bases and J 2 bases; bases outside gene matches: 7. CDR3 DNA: TGTGCCAGCAGTCAAAGGGGAGGGTCCACAGATACGCAGTATTTT. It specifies CASSQRGGSTDTQYF.

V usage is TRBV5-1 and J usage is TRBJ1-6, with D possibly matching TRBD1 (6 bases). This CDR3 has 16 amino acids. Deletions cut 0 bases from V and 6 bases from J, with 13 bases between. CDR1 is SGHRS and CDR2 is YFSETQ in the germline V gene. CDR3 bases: TGCGCCAGCAGCTTGGGCAGGGGCAGAGGTAATTCACCCCTCCACTTT. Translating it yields CASSLGRGRGNSPLHF.

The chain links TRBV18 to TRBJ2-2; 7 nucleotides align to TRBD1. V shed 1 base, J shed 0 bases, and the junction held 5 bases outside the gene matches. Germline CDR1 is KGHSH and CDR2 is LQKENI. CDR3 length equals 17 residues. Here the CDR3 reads CASSPLRDSPNTGELFF. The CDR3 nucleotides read TGTGCCAGCTCACCACTCCGGGACAGCCCGAACACCGGGGAGCTGTTTTTT.

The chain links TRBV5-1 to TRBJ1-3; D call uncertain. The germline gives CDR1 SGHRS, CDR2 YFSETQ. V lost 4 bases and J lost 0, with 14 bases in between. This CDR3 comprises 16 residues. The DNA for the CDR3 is TGCGCCAGCAGCAGAGATCTCCTACGCTCTGGAAACACCATATATTTT. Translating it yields CASSRDLLRSGNTIYF.

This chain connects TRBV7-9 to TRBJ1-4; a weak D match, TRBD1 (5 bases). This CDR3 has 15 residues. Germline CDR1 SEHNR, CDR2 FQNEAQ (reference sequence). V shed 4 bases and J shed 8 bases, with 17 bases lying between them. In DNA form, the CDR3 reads TGTGCCAGCAGCTCGATAGGGGAGGTTTGGGAAAAACTGTTTTTT. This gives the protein CASSSIGEVWEKLFF. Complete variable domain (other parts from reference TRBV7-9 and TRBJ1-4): DTGVSQNPRHKITKRGQNVTFRCDPISEHNRLYWYRQTLGQGPEFLTYFQNEAQLEKSRLLSDRFSAERPKGSFSTLEIQRTEQGDSAMYLCASSSIGEVWEKLFFGSGTQLSVL.

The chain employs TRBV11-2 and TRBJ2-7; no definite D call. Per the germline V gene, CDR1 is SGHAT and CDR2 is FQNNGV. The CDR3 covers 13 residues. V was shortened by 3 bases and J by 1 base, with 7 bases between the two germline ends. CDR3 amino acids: CASSFGFSYEQYF. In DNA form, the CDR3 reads TGTGCCAGCAGCTTCGGCTTTTCCTACGAGCAGTACTTC. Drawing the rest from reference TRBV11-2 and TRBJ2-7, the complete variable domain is EAGVAQSPRYKIIEKRQSVAFWCNPISGHATLYWYQQILGQGPKLLIQFQNNGVVDDSQLPKDRFSAERLKGVDSTLKIQPAKLEDSAVYLCASSFGFSYEQYFGPGTRLTVT.

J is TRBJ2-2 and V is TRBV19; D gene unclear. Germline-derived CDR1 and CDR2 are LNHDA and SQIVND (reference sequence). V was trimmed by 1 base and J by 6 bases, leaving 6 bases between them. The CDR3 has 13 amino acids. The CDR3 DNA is TGTGCCAGTAGTATAGGTGGGGCCGGGGAGCTGTTTTTT. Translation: CASSIGGAGELFF. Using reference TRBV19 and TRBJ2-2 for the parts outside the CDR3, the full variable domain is DGGITQSPKYLFRKEGQNVTLSCEQNLNHDAMYWYRQDPGQGLRLIYYSQIVNDFQKGDIAEGYSVSREKKESFPLTVTSAQKNPTAFYLCASSIGGAGELFFGEGSRLTVL.

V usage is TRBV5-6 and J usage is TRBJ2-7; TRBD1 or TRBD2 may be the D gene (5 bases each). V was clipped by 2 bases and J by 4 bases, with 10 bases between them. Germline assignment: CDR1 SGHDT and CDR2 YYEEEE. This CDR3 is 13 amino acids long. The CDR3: CASSFGREYEQYF. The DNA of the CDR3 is TGTGCCAGCAGCTTCGGCAGGGAGTACGAGCAGTACTTC.

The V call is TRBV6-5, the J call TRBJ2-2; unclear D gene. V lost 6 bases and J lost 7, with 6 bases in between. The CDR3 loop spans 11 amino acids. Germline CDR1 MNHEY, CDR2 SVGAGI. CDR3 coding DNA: TGTGCCAGCAGGGATGGCGGGGAGCTGTTTTTT. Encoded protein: CASRDGGELFF.